The 21 T cell receptor beta chains listed next were all sequenced from one sample in a study of T cell responses to AZD1222 COVID-19 vaccine. Sequencing used immunoSEQ multiplex PCR; TCRdb keeps in-frame clones, though not all of them. The profile shows just over 60,000 clones, 76% of them singletons. Material: peripheral blood, obtained on day 0 of AZD1222 vaccination. The source is an adult in good health.

Only a few counts were recorded for this clone. V is TRBV2 and J is TRBJ1-2; D is perhaps TRBD1 (6 bases). CDR3 length equals 13 residues. The V gene's germline CDR1 is SNHLY and CDR2 FYNNEI. V lost 8 bases and J 6 bases, leaving 16 bases between the germline ends. The CDR3 spells CASRSTGGDGYTF. CDR3 coding DNA: TGTGCCAGCCGGTCGACAGGTGGGGATGGCTACACCTTC.

V gene TRBV6-1 combines with J gene TRBJ2-1; D is possibly TRBD1 (6 bases). V shed 2 bases and J shed 2 bases, with 13 bases lying between them. The CDR3 spans 16 residues. The germline V gene encodes CDR1 MNHNS and CDR2 SASEGT. CDR3 in amino acids: CASSEIGQLTYNEQFF. The CDR3 bases are TGTGCCAGCAGTGAAATTGGACAGTTAACCTACAATGAGCAGTTCTTC.

The chain is built from TRBV5-6 and TRBJ1-1; 7 bases match TRBD1. The CDR3 totals 16 residues. With 0 bases clipped from V and 7 bases from J, the junction kept 12 bases outside the gene matches. Germline V gene data show CDR1 as SGHDT and CDR2 as YYEEEE. CDR3 amino acids: CASSLVTLRQGGEAFF. The CDR3 DNA reads TGTGCCAGCAGCTTGGTAACGCTGCGACAGGGTGGTGAAGCTTTCTTT.

The V gene is TRBV10-3, the J gene TRBJ2-5; D perhaps matches TRBD1 (6 bases). Trimming removed 6 bases at V and 1 base at J, with 9 bases between. Germline V gene data show CDR1 as ENHRY and CDR2 as SYGVKD. This CDR3 is built from 13 residues. For the CDR3, the DNA is TGTGCCATCAGGGGGGACACCCAAGAGACCCAGTACTTC. This translates into CAIRGDTQETQYF.

This chain joins TRBV7-2 and TRBJ1-4; possibly TRBD1 for D (5 bases). The V end was cut by 1 base, the J end by 3 bases, with 12 bases between. Germline CDR1 and CDR2: SGHTA and FQGNSA. CDR3 length: 16 residues. The CDR3: CASSLGYTGANEKLFF. For the CDR3, the DNA is TGTGCCAGCAGCTTAGGGTACACAGGAGCTAATGAAAAACTGTTTTTT. Variable domain in full (rest from reference TRBV7-2 and TRBJ1-4): GAGVSQSPSNKVTEKGKDVELRCDPISGHTALYWYRQSLGQGLEFLIYFQGNSAPDKSGLPSDRFSAERTGGSVSTLTIQRTQQEDSAVYLCASSLGYTGANEKLFFGSGTQLSVL.

This clone was seen once. The rearrangement uses TRBV14 and TRBJ2-7; D may be TRBD1 (6 bases). CDR1 is SGHDN, CDR2 FVKESK, per germline. Trimming took 1 base from V and 1 from J, leaving 11 bases between them. The CDR3 loop spans 15 amino acids. In DNA form, the CDR3 reads TGTGCCAGCAGCCAAGCTGTTGGACAGTCCTACGAGCAGTACTTC. As protein: CASSQAVGQSYEQYF.

V and J are TRBV19 and TRBJ2-1; TRBD1 aligns across 8 bases. The CDR3 totals 16 residues. The germline V gene encodes CDR1 LNHDA and CDR2 SQIVND (reference sequence). V shed 5 bases, J shed 5 bases, and the junction held 11 bases outside the gene matches. This chain's CDR3 is CASSLHQGAGNNEQFF. CDR3 bases: TGTGCCAGTAGTTTACACCAGGGGGCAGGAAACAATGAGCAGTTCTTC.

This rearrangement joins TRBV19 to TRBJ2-5, with D possibly being TRBD2 (6 bases). CDR1 is LNHDA and CDR2 is SQIVND in the germline V gene (reference sequence). The CDR3 is 12 amino acids. The V gene lost 8 bases and the J gene lost 4 bases, with 11 bases spanning the gap. The CDR3 DNA is TGTGCCAGTTCGGTGGGAGGAGAGACCCAGTACTTC. This translates into CASSVGGETQYF.

V usage is TRBV2 and J usage is TRBJ2-1, with a tentative D call TRBD2 (5 bases). Germline-derived CDR1 and CDR2 are SNHLY and FYNNEI. V lost 7 bases and J lost 3, with 13 bases in between. The length of the CDR3 is 14 residues. The CDR3 reads CASNEEGIYNEQFF. In nucleotides, the CDR3 is TGTGCCAGCAACGAAGAGGGAATCTACAATGAGCAGTTCTTC.

J is TRBJ1-2 and V is TRBV5-1, with TRBD1 matching 7 bases. Germline V lookup: CDR1 SGHRS, CDR2 YFSETQ. The junction had 5 bases not matched to a gene; V was cut back by 0 bases and J by 6 bases. The CDR3 contains 14 residues. CDR3 amino acids: CASSLDYRGDGYTF. The DNA of the CDR3 is TGCGCCAGCAGCTTGGATTACAGGGGAGATGGCTACACCTTC.

This clone was seen a handful of times. The chain combines TRBV19 with TRBJ1-5; perhaps TRBD1 as D (5 bases). The CDR3 runs 16 residues. The germline V gene has CDR1 LNHDA and CDR2 SQIVND (reference sequence). Trimming pared 6 bases from V and 0 bases from J, leaving 15 bases between. CDR3 amino acids: CASSPRGLYSNQPQHF. CDR3 nucleotides: TGTGCCAGTAGCCCTCGGGGACTATATAGCAATCAGCCCCAGCATTTT.

The chain combines TRBV27 with TRBJ2-3; weak D call: TRBD2 (5 bases). Germline V gene sequence: CDR1 MNHEY, CDR2 SMNVEV (reference sequence). This CDR3 region has 14 residues. V was pared by 8 bases and J by 4 bases, with 16 bases between. CDR3 residues: CASGRRYNADTQYF. CDR3 in DNA: TGTGCCAGCGGCCGGAGGTATAACGCAGATACGCAGTATTTT.

The J gene is TRBJ2-3, the V gene TRBV19, with D maybe TRBD2 (6 bases). Trimming removed 5 bases from V and 1 base from J, with 13 bases in between. The CDR3 length is 15 residues. Germline V gives CDR1 LNHDA, CDR2 SQIVND (reference sequence). The CDR3 sequence: CASSLLAYGTDTQYF. The CDR3 DNA sequence: TGTGCCAGTAGTCTCCTAGCGTACGGCACAGATACGCAGTATTTT.

The chain employs TRBV9 and TRBJ2-2; D is tentatively TRBD1 or TRBD2 (5 bases each). The CDR3 is made up of 15 amino acids. The V end lost 2 bases, the J end lost 6 bases, and 14 bases lay between the germline ends. The germline V gene encodes CDR1 SGDLS and CDR2 YYNGEE. The CDR3 loop is CASSVGFRESGELFF. In nucleotides, the CDR3 is TGTGCCAGCAGCGTTGGGTTCAGGGAGTCCGGGGAGCTGTTTTTT.

This clone has more than one count but fewer than ten. This chain connects TRBV6-5 to TRBJ2-7, with D possibly being TRBD1 (5 bases). Trimming took 6 bases from V and 1 from J, leaving 7 bases between them. The CDR3 totals 12 residues. The germline V gene has CDR1 MNHEY and CDR2 SVGAGI. The CDR3 sequence is CASSAGSYEQYF. CDR3 DNA sequence: TGTGCCAGCAGCGCAGGGTCCTACGAGCAGTACTTC.

The chain uses TRBV3-1 (or the pseudogene TRBV3-2) and TRBJ1-3, with D unresolved. The CDR3 is 15 amino acids. The V and J ends lost 0 bases and 0 bases respectively, with 6 bases between them. Germline CDR1 reads LGHDT; CDR2 reads YNNKEL (reference sequence). The DNA for the CDR3 is TGTGCCAGCAGCCAAGATGGGAACTCTGGAAACACCATATATTTT. Translating it yields CASSQDGNSGNTIYF.

Many counts were recorded for this clone. The chain has TRBV5-4 and TRBJ1-2; D is undetermined. The ends were cut back, 2 bases at V and 2 bases at J, with 13 bases in the middle. The CDR3 spans 15 residues. In germline, CDR1 is SGHNT, CDR2 YYREEE (reference sequence). The CDR3: CASSFGGVPNYGYTF. For the CDR3, the DNA is TGTGCCAGCAGCTTTGGTGGTGTACCGAACTATGGCTACACCTTC.

The gene calls are TRBV10-3 and TRBJ2-3; D ambiguous. CDR3 length: 12 amino acids. Trimming pared 1 base from V and 7 bases from J, leaving 6 bases between. The germline CDR1 and CDR2 sequences are ENHRY and SYGVKD. For the CDR3, the DNA is TGTGCCATCAGTGAGTGGCTTAATACGCAGTATTTT. Translated, it gives CAISEWLNTQYF.

This clone appeared a single time. The chain recombines TRBV5-1 with TRBJ1-4; D not certain. This CDR3 region has 15 residues. The germline CDR1 and CDR2 sequences are SGHRS and YFSETQ. V lost 4 bases, J lost 0 bases, and 10 bases lay in between. CDR3 residues: CASSGGAATNEKLFF. CDR3 sequence (DNA): TGCGCCAGCAGCGGCGGCGCAGCAACTAATGAAAAACTGTTTTTT.

The chain has TRBV19 and TRBJ2-7, with 10 bases matching TRBD2. This CDR3 is 17 amino acids long. V dropped 2 bases and J dropped 5; count of bases not matched to a gene: 12. Germline CDR1 reads LNHDA; CDR2 reads SQIVND (reference sequence). CDR3 residues: CASSISELAGYQDEQYF. Written as DNA, the CDR3 is TGTGCCAGTAGTATATCCGAACTAGCGGGGTATCAGGACGAGCAGTACTTC.

J is TRBJ1-1 and V is TRBV5-1; possibly TRBD1 for D (6 bases). The ends were cut back, 3 bases at V and 3 bases at J, with 12 bases in the middle. CDR3 size: 14 residues. Germline lookup yields CDR1 SGHRS and CDR2 YFSETQ. In nucleotides, the CDR3 is TGCGCCAGCAGCTCAACCCCAGGGGACACTGAAGCTTTCTTT. Translating it yields CASSSTPGDTEAFF.